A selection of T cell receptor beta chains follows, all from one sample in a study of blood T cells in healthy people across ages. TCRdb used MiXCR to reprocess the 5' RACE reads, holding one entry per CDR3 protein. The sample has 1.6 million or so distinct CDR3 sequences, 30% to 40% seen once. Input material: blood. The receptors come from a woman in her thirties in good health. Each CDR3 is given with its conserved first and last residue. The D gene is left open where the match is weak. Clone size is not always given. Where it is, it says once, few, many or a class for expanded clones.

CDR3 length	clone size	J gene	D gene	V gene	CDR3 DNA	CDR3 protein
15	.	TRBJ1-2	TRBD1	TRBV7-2	TGTGCCGGCAGCTTAGCACAGGGGCTCTACTATGGCTACACCTTC	CAGSLAQGLYYGYTF
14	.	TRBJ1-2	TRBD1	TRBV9	TGTGCCAGCAGAACGCGGACAGGGCCGGGAGGCTACACCTTC	CASRTRTGPGGYTF
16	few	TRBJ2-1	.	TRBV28	TGTGCCAGCAGCTGGTTCGGGACTCCCTCCTACAATGAGCAGTTCTTC	CASSWFGTPSYNEQFF
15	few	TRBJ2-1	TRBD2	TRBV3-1	TGTGCCAGCCTCTCGGGGGGAAGCTCCTACAATGAGCAGTTCTTC	CASLSGGSSYNEQFF
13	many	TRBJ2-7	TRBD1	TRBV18	TGTGCCAGCTCAGGGACAGGGGCATCCGAGCAGTACTTC	CASSGTGASEQYF
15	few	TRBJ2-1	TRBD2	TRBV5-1	TGCGCCAGCATGGGAGGATCTAGCGGGAGGAATGAGCAGTTCTTC	CASMGGSSGRNEQFF
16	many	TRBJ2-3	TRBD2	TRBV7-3	TGTGCCAGCAGCTTCGGACTAGCGGGAGGCACAGATACGCAGTATTTT	CASSFGLAGGTDTQYF
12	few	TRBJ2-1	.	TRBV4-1	TGCGCCAGCAGCCAGGTGGGAGCGACCCAGTTCTTC	CASSQVGATQFF
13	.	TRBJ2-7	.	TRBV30	TGTGCCTGGAGTTTTCCCCAAGGGGGCGAGCAGTACTTC	CAWSFPQGGEQYF
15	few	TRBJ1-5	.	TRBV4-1	TGCGCCAGCAGCCAAATCCGGGACGGCAATCAGCCCCAGCATTTT	CASSQIRDGNQPQHF
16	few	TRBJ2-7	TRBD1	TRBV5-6	TGTGCCAGCGGCTCCTTGTCCGACAGGGAGAGAAACGAGCAGTACTTC	CASGSLSDRERNEQYF
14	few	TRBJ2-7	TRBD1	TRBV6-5	TGTGCCAGCAGTTACGGCAACAGGGGCTACGAGCAGTACTTC	CASSYGNRGYEQYF
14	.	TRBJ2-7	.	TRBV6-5	TGTGCCAGCAGTTACTCGTGGAGCTCCTACGAGCAGTACTTC	CASSYSWSSYEQYF
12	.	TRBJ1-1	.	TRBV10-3	TGTGCCATCAGTGGAGTTGACACTGAAGCTTTCTTT	CAISGVDTEAFF
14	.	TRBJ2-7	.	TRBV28	TGTGCCACCCAAAGGGTTTTCGGGTCCTACGAGCGGTACTTC	CATQRVFGSYERYF
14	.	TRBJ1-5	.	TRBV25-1	TGTGCCAGCAGTGAACAAAATAGCAATCAGCCCCAGCATTTT	CASSEQNSNQPQHF
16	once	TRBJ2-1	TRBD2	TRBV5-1	TGCGCCAGCAGCTTGGACGTTGTCGGGGGGGGCAATGAGCAGTTCTTC	CASSLDVVGGGNEQFF
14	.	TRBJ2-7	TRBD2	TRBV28	TGTGCCAGCACCGTCGGACTAGGTTTCTACGAGCAGTACTTC	CASTVGLGFYEQYF
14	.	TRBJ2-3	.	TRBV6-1	TGTGCCAGCAGTGGGAAGTACCACACAGATACGCAGTATTTT	CASSGKYHTDTQYF
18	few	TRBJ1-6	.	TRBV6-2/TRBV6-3	TGTGCCAGCAGCCCTCGGTCTACAGGGCCCTCCTATAATTCACCCCTCCACTTT	CASSPRSTGPSYNSPLHF
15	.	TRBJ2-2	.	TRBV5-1	TGCGCCAGCAGCTTGCAACAGGTTGGCACCGGGGAGCTGTTTTTT	CASSLQQVGTGELFF
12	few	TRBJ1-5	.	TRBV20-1	TGCAGTGCTACGGGGGGCCCAGGGCCCCAGCATTTT	CSATGGPGPQHF
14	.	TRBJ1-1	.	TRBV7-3	TGTGCCAGCAGCTTAAGCGTAATGGACACTGAAGCTTTCTTT	CASSLSVMDTEAFF
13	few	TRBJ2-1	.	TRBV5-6	TGTGCCAGCAGCTCGGCTAGCTACCATGAGCAGTTCTTC	CASSSASYHEQFF
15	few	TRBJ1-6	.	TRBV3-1	TGTGCCAGCAGCCCTTGGAACAGGGATCTCTCACCCCTCCACTTT	CASSPWNRDLSPLHF
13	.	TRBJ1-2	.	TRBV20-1	TGCAGTGCCCCCGGGGGCGCAGGAAGAGGCTACACCTTC	CSAPGGAGRGYTF
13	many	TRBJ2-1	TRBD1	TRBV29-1	TGCAGCGTTGATACAGGGGGTTACAATGAGCAGTTCTTC	CSVDTGGYNEQFF
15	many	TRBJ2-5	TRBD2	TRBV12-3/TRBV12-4	TGTGCCAGCAGTTTACTAGCGGGAGTAACAGAGACCCAGTACTTC	CASSLLAGVTETQYF
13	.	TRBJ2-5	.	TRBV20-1	TGCAGTGCTAGATCGGGGGTCGGGGAGACCCAGTACTTC	CSARSGVGETQYF
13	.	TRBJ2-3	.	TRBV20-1	TGCAGCGTTCTCCCTGCGGGCAGCGATACGCAGTATTTT	CSVLPAGSDTQYF
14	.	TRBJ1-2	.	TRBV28	TGTGCCAGCAGTTTAACCAACATAGACTATGGCTACACCTTC	CASSLTNIDYGYTF
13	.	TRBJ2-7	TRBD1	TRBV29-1	TGCAGCGTTGCGGCGAAGGGGGCCTCCGAGCAGTACTTC	CSVAAKGASEQYF
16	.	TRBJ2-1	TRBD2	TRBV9	TGTGCCAGCAGCAGCAAACTAGCGGGGGACTACAATGAGCAGTTCTTC	CASSSKLAGDYNEQFF
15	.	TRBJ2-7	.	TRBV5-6	TGTGCCAGCAGCTTGGGGCCAGGGTTGTCCTACGAGCAGTACTTC	CASSLGPGLSYEQYF
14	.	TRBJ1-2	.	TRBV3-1	TGTGCCAGCAGCCAAGTAGGCACTCTCTATGGCTACACCTTC	CASSQVGTLYGYTF
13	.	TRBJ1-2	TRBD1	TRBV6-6	TGTGCCAGCAGCTACGGAGGGACAGGGTCCTACACCTTC	CASSYGGTGSYTF
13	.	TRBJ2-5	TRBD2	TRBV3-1	TGTGCCAGCGGGCTAGCGGGAGGAGAGACCCAGTACTTC	CASGLAGGETQYF
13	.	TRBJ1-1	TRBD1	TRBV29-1	TGCAGCGTTGATGACAGGGCGGGCACTGAAGCTTTCTTT	CSVDDRAGTEAFF
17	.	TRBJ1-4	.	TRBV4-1	TGCGCCAGCAGCCAAGAGATTTGGGGACTGTCTAATGAAAAACTGTTTTTT	CASSQEIWGLSNEKLFF
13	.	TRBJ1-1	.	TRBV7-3	TGTGCCAGCAGCTTAATCGCCAACACTGAAGCTTTCTTT	CASSLIANTEAFF
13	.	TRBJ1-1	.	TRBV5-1	TGCGCCAGCAGCCCGGATCGGAGGGCTGAAGCTTTCTTT	CASSPDRRAEAFF
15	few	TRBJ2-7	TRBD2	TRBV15	TGTGCCACCAGCAGTAGGGCTAGCGGAGCATACGAGCAGTACTTC	CATSSRASGAYEQYF
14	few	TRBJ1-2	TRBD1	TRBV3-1	TGTGCCAGCAGCCAAGCAGGGGGCGCAGAAGGCTACACCTTC	CASSQAGGAEGYTF
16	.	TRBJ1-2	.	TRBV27	TGTGCCAGCAGTCCCTTGGATCTACGACGAGACGGAGGCTACACCTTC	CASSPLDLRRDGGYTF